Given below is one T cell receptor (beta chain) in context. Its antigen is unidentified. The data belong to a study of cytomegalovirus exposure and HLA in healthy donors. The study's findings and limits: An Asian-associated ancestry cluster reportedly showed fewer N-insertions than the approximately 600-donor mean in a later analysis. The classifier was said to identify cytomegalovirus status with high specificity and sensitivity.

It was healthy bone marrow donors who served as donors. Germline V gene sequence: CDR1 SGHTS, CDR2 YDEGEE. V trimming: 4 bases; J trimming: 0 bases; junction bases outside the gene matches: 4. This CDR3 is built from 15 residues. Primers included in the PCR were 60 Vbeta and 13 Jbeta primers. The data were produced by immunoSEQ multiplex PCR, yet TCRdb's version contains in-frame clones alone and is incomplete. The repertoire holds about 140,000 clones, with 70% to 80% as singletons. This TCR was sampled from a male donor in good health and CMV-seronegative. V and J are TRBV5-8 and TRBJ2-1, with 7 positions matching TRBD2. The sequencing input was PBMCs. CDR3 protein: CASSGGGRSYNEQFF. CDR3 DNA sequence: TGTGCCAGCAGCGGGGGGGGACGCTCCTACAATGAGCAGTTCTTC.